These T cell receptor beta chains were read from a single sample in a study of response to subunit inactivated influenza vaccine. TCRdb independently ran MiXCR on the RT-PCR reads; one entry per CDR3 protein. This table has about 780,000 distinct CDR3 sequences, 18% appearing once. The material was PBMCs from blood, obtained about 5 days after vaccination. Source of these receptors: a man aged 45-65 years who received an inactivated influenza vaccine. Both conserved end residues are part of each CDR3. The D gene is left open where the match is weak. A row's size may be missing; if present it is once, few, many or a size class.

clone_size j_call v_call d_call cdr3_nt cdr3_aa
many TRBJ2-1 TRBV6-2/TRBV6-3 TRBD1 TGTGCCAGCAGCCTAATCGGGACAGGGGTAAAGAATGAGCAGTTCTTC CASSLIGTGVKNEQFF
few TRBJ2-3 TRBV5-1 TRBD1 TGCGCCAGCAATCCGGGACAGGGAGGAGATACGCAGTATTTT CASNPGQGGDTQYF
- TRBJ2-2 TRBV6-5 - TGTGCCAGCAGTTATTCGTGGTACGGGGCCGGGGAGCTGTTTTTT CASSYSWYGAGELFF
- TRBJ2-3 TRBV7-9 TRBD2 TGTGCCACCAGGGACCAGCGGGAGGCCACAGATACGCAGTATTTT CATRDQREATDTQYF
- TRBJ2-3 TRBV4-1 - TGCGCCAGCAGCCAAGAAGGGTCGGATACGCAGTATTTT CASSQEGSDTQYF
- TRBJ2-7 TRBV11-2 - TGTGCCAGCGGCCCCAGGGGGGGTAGTGCCGAGCAGTACTTC CASGPRGGSAEQYF
- TRBJ2-7 TRBV6-5 - TGTGCCAGCAGACAAATGCACGAGCAGTACTTC CASRQMHEQYF
- TRBJ2-7 TRBV7-9 TRBD2 TGTGCCAGCAGCTTAGGGGGGGGACTAGCGCCCCTACTCGAGCAGTACTTC CASSLGGGLAPLLEQYF
few TRBJ1-1 TRBV6-5 - TGTGCCAGCAGTTACGGGAATCTGAACACTGAAGCTTTCTTT CASSYGNLNTEAFF
- TRBJ2-2 TRBV7-2 TRBD2 TGTGCCAGCAGCTTGACTAGCGGGTTTCCCACCGGGGAGCTGTTTTTT CASSLTSGFPTGELFF
once TRBJ2-4 TRBV28 - TGTGCCAGCAGTCCCCCCAGGACGCTAGCCAAAAACATTCAGTACTTC CASSPPRTLAKNIQYF
- TRBJ2-3 TRBV25-1 - TGTGCCAGCAGTGAAGGGGGACACCGCACAGATACGCAGTATTTT CASSEGGHRTDTQYF
few TRBJ2-7 TRBV12-3/TRBV12-4 - TGTGCCAGCAGTTCCAGGGGTTACCACGAGCAGTACTTC CASSSRGYHEQYF
- TRBJ2-1 TRBV4-3 TRBD1 TGCGCCAGCAGCCGTTACCGGGACAGGGGGATTAATGAGCAGTTCTTC CASSRYRDRGINEQFF
few TRBJ2-3 TRBV12-3/TRBV12-4 - TGTGCCAGCAGTTTGGCGCGGGGGCGGGCAGATACGCAGTATTTT CASSLARGRADTQYF
many TRBJ2-5 TRBV24-1 TRBD2 TGTGCCACCAGTGATTCGACTAGCGGGAGTTGGAGTGGTCAAGAGACCCAGTACTTC CATSDSTSGSWSGQETQYF
- TRBJ2-1 TRBV6-2/TRBV6-3 TRBD2 TGTGCCAGCAGTTACGGGGGACTAGGGGTTAATGAGCAGTTCTTC CASSYGGLGVNEQFF
few TRBJ1-2 TRBV28 - TGTGCCAGCAGTTTGTCCGGGGGAGGGCGCGGCTACACCTTC CASSLSGGGRGYTF